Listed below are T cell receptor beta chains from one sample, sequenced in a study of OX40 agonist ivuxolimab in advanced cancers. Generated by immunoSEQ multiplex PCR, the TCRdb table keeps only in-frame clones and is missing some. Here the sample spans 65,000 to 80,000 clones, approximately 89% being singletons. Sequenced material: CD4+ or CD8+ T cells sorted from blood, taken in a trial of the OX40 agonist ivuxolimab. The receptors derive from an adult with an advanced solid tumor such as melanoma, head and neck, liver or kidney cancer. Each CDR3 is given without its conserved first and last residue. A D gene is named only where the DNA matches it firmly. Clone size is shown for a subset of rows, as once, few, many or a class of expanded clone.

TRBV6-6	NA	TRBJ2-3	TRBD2	ASRTSGRRIDTQY
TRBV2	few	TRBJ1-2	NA	ASSDMGAGGYT
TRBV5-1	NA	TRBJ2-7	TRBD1	ASHPTGGYEQY
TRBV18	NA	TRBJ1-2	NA	ASSPHPTSSGYT
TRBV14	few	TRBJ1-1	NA	ASSQDGGRNTEAF
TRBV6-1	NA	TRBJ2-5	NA	ASSVQGPPETQY
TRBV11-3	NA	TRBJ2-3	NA	ASSLGTPSSNTDTQY
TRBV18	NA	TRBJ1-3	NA	ASSLWTAAGNTIY
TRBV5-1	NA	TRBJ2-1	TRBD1	ASSLGQGVDEQF
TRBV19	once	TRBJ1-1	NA	ASKRGAEAF
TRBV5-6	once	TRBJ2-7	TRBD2	ASSTGTSHEQY
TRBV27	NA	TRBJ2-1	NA	ASSSNTGTRGF
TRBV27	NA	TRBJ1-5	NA	ASSVRENQPQH
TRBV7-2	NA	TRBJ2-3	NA	ASSTYSDTQY
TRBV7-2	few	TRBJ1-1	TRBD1	ASSLTGDEAF